A selection of T cell receptor beta chains follows, all from one sample in a study of shared clonotypes between healthy human individuals. Sequencing was performed with immunoSEQ multiplex PCR; in TCRdb, only in-frame clones are kept and a portion is missing. Here the sample spans about 960,000 clones, about 80% being singletons. The specimen sequenced was memory CD4+ T cells sorted from blood. The receptor set was obtained from a man aged 18 to 30 in good health. Both conserved end residues are part of each CDR3. D genes are given only for firm matches. Expanded clones are given a class, and other clones once, few, many or no size at all.

TRBD2 | NA | 15 | TRBJ2-7 | TRBV5-4 | CASSGIGGAGYEQYF | TGTGCCAGCAGCGGAATCGGGGGGGCCGGCTACGAGCAGTACTTC
TRBD2 | NA | 17 | TRBJ2-7 | TRBV6-4 | CASSDPGLAGKDYEQYF | TGTGCCAGCAGTGACCCGGGACTAGCGGGAAAGGACTACGAGCAGTACTTC
TRBD2 | NA | 17 | TRBJ2-3 | TRBV9 | CASSVAPRGGISDTQYF | TGTGCCAGCAGCGTAGCTCCCCGGGGGGGCATATCAGATACGCAGTATTTT
NA | NA | 16 | TRBJ2-5 | TRBV4-2 | CASSQEGGASKETQYF | TGTGCCAGCAGCCAAGAGGGGGGCGCCAGCAAAGAGACCCAGTACTTC
NA | NA | 15 | TRBJ1-6 | TRBV6-1 | CASSEGLTGGSPLHF | TGTGCCAGCAGCGAAGGGCTAACTGGGGGATCACCCCTCCACTTT
TRBD1 | NA | 16 | TRBJ2-2 | TRBV4-1 | CASSQWTGSRTGELFF | TGCGCCAGCAGCCAATGGACAGGGAGTAGGACCGGGGAGCTGTTTTTT
TRBD2 | NA | 16 | TRBJ2-3 | TRBV2 | CASRTRLAGVTDTQYF | TGTGCCAGCAGAACAAGACTAGCGGGAGTCACAGATACGCAGTATTTT
NA | few | 13 | TRBJ2-3 | TRBV27 | CASKFGITDTQYF | TGTGCCAGCAAGTTTGGCATCACAGATACGCAGTATTTT
NA | once | 10 | TRBJ1-5 | TRBV27 | CASSFQPQHF | TGTGCCAGCAGTTTCCAGCCCCAGCATTTT
NA | NA | 13 | TRBJ2-7 | TRBV5-5 | CASSLGGAKMQYF | TGTGCCAGCAGCTTGGGAGGGGCGAAGATGCAGTACTTC
TRBD1 | NA | 16 | TRBJ2-1 | TRBV7-7 | CASSPGTGLLLWKQFF | TGTGCTAGCAGCCCTGGGACAGGGTTATTACTATGGAAGCAGTTCTTC
TRBD1 | NA | 15 | TRBJ1-1 | TRBV5-1 | CASSGQGVGRAEAFF | TGCGCCAGCAGCGGACAGGGCGTCGGGCGAGCTGAAGCTTTCTTT
TRBD1 | NA | 12 | TRBJ1-2 | TRBV5-5 | CASSSRQGIYTF | TGTGCCAGCAGCTCCAGACAGGGAATCTACACCTTC
TRBD2 | NA | 17 | TRBJ2-5 | TRBV11-2 | CASSLYPSGRVGETQYF | TGTGCCAGCAGCTTATATCCCAGCGGGAGGGTTGGAGAGACCCAGTACTTC
NA | NA | 13 | TRBJ2-7 | TRBV11-2 | CASSSGPHYEQYF | TGTGCCAGCAGTTCGGGACCCCACTACGAGCAGTACTTC
NA | NA | 17 | TRBJ2-3 | TRBV7-2 | CASSSSRVAPSTDTQYF | TGTGCCAGCAGCTCGAGTAGGGTAGCCCCTAGCACAGATACGCAGTATTTT
NA | NA | 13 | TRBJ1-1 | TRBV19 | CATQGTVDTEAFF | TGTGCCACCCAAGGGACGGTGGACACTGAAGCTTTCTTT
NA | NA | 13 | TRBJ2-3 | TRBV27 | CASSNRATDTQYF | TGTGCCAGCAGTAACCGTGCAACAGATACGCAGTATTTT
NA | NA | 14 | TRBJ1-2 | TRBV6-6 | CASSYSARPYGYTF | TGTGCCAGCAGTTACTCGGCCAGGCCCTATGGCTACACCTTC
NA | NA | 12 | TRBJ2-7 | TRBV10-1 | CASSTSSYEQYF | TGCGCCAGCAGTACATCCTCCTACGAGCAGTACTTC
TRBD2 | NA | 16 | TRBJ2-3 | TRBV7-6 | CASSPWGSGVTDTQYF | TGTGCCAGCAGCCCATGGGGTAGCGGGGTAACAGATACGCAGTATTTT
TRBD1 | NA | 15 | TRBJ1-4 | TRBV5-1 | CASSPSGQINEKLFF | TGCGCCAGCAGCCCGTCGGGACAGATTAATGAAAAACTGTTTTTT
NA | once | 13 | TRBJ2-7 | TRBV6-5 | CASSYNLGREQYF | TGTGCCAGCAGTTACAACCTCGGGCGCGAGCAGTACTTC
TRBD1 | NA | 14 | TRBJ2-5 | TRBV6-5 | CASVQGAWQETQYF | TGTGCCAGTGTGCAGGGGGCTTGGCAAGAGACCCAGTACTTC
NA | once | 13 | TRBJ2-3 | TRBV30 | CAWSRLGGDTQYF | TGTGCCTGGAGCCGGTTAGGGGGAGATACGCAGTATTTT
TRBD1 | NA | 17 | TRBJ1-2 | TRBV11-2 | CASSLDPGQGANYGYTF | TGTGCCAGCAGTCTAGACCCCGGACAGGGAGCTAACTATGGCTACACCTTC
TRBD2 | NA | 14 | TRBJ2-3 | TRBV10-3 | CATIPGLGRDTQYF | TGTGCCACCATCCCGGGACTAGGGCGGGATACGCAGTATTTT
TRBD2 | few | 15 | TRBJ2-1 | TRBV5-1 | CASSSSGSPYNEQFF | TGCGCCAGCAGTTCCAGCGGGAGTCCTTACAATGAGCAGTTCTTC
TRBD1 | once | 14 | TRBJ2-7 | TRBV28 | CASSQGQGTGEQYF | TGTGCCAGCAGCCAGGGACAGGGGACCGGCGAGCAGTACTTC
NA | once | 18 | TRBJ1-5 | TRBV19 | CASSIGSGRGFSNQPQHF | TGTGCCAGTAGTATAGGGAGTGGTCGGGGTTTTAGCAATCAGCCCCAGCATTTT
TRBD1 | once | 14 | TRBJ1-5 | TRBV19 | CASRSRQGNQPQHF | TGTGCCAGTAGGTCACGACAGGGGAATCAGCCCCAGCATTTT
NA | few | 17 | TRBJ2-3 | TRBV30 | CAWSAAQLGLGGDTQYF | TGTGCCTGGAGTGCCGCTCAGCTTGGTTTGGGTGGGGATACGCAGTATTTT
TRBD1 | NA | 16 | TRBJ1-6 | TRBV7-2 | CASSSGQGSYNSPLHF | TGTGCCAGCAGTTCGGGACAGGGGTCCTATAATTCACCCCTCCACTTT
NA | once | 13 | TRBJ1-6 | TRBV5-1 | CASSLDGGSPLHF | TGCGCCAGCAGCTTGGATGGGGGTTCACCCCTCCACTTT
NA | NA | 14 | TRBJ1-5 | TRBV10-2 | CASSESGRNQPQHF | TGCGCCAGCAGTGAGTCTGGCAGGAATCAGCCCCAGCATTTT
TRBD2 | NA | 20 | TRBJ2-7 | TRBV10-2 | CASSEPLGLAGGPWQDEQYF | TGCGCCAGCAGTGAGCCCCTTGGACTAGCGGGGGGGCCGTGGCAGGACGAGCAGTACTTC
NA | once | 13 | TRBJ2-5 | TRBV6-6 | CAGGRGPVETQYF | TGTGCCGGAGGGAGGGGGCCGGTTGAGACCCAGTACTTC
TRBD2 | NA | 18 | TRBJ2-5 | TRBV14 | CASSPRGAGGLLQETQYF | TGTGCCAGCAGCCCTCGTGGAGCGGGGGGCCTCCTCCAAGAGACCCAGTACTTC
TRBD1 | few | 16 | TRBJ1-2 | TRBV7-6 | CASSAYLGQGNYGYTF | TGTGCCAGCAGCGCGTATCTGGGACAGGGGAACTATGGCTACACCTTC
TRBD1 | NA | 16 | TRBJ2-7 | TRBV7-9 | CASSSQLDRGEYEQYF | TGTGCCAGCAGCTCTCAATTGGACAGGGGCGAGTACGAGCAGTACTTC
TRBD1 | NA | 15 | TRBJ2-3 | TRBV9 | CASSARDRNTDTQYF | TGTGCCAGCAGCGCCCGGGACAGGAACACAGATACGCAGTATTTT
TRBD1 | NA | 14 | TRBJ1-2 | TRBV29-1 | CSDHQRGRGSGYTF | TGCAGCGACCACCAAAGGGGGCGCGGGAGTGGCTACACCTTC
TRBD1 | NA | 15 | TRBJ1-6 | TRBV5-8 | CASSPRQGLNSPLHF | TGTGCCAGCAGCCCCCGACAGGGACTGAATTCACCCCTCCACTTT
NA | NA | 11 | TRBJ2-7 | TRBV20-1 | CSAGSPGEQYF | TGCAGTGCAGGGTCACCAGGCGAGCAGTACTTC
TRBD2 | NA | 12 | TRBJ2-7 | TRBV2 | CASSERSGGQYF | TGTGCCAGCAGTGAAAGAAGCGGGGGGCAGTACTTC
NA | NA | 13 | TRBJ1-5 | TRBV18 | CASSPGFNQPQHF | TGTGCCAGCTCACCAGGGTTCAATCAGCCCCAGCATTTT
NA | NA | 13 | TRBJ2-3 | TRBV12-5 | CASVLRGGGTQYF | TGTGCTAGTGTCCTCAGAGGAGGGGGTACGCAGTATTTT
NA | NA | 15 | TRBJ1-4 | TRBV30 | CAWSEGKSSNEKLFF | TGTGCCTGGAGTGAAGGGAAGTCTTCTAATGAAAAACTGTTTTTT
TRBD2 | few | 15 | TRBJ2-3 | TRBV7-9 | CASSFSGVGTDTQYF | TGTGCCAGCAGCTTTAGCGGGGTGGGAACAGATACGCAGTATTTT
TRBD1 | NA | 15 | TRBJ1-1 | TRBV5-1 | CASSLGTGGNTEAFF | TGCGCCAGCAGCTTGGGAACAGGGGGCAACACTGAAGCTTTCTTT
NA | many | 15 | TRBJ1-1 | TRBV5-6 | CASSLTGTGNTEAFF | TGTGCCAGCAGCTTGACAGGGACGGGAAACACTGAAGCTTTCTTT
TRBD1 | many | 12 | TRBJ1-2 | TRBV10-3 | CAMAGTGGSYTF | TGTGCCATGGCCGGGACAGGGGGCAGCTACACCTTC